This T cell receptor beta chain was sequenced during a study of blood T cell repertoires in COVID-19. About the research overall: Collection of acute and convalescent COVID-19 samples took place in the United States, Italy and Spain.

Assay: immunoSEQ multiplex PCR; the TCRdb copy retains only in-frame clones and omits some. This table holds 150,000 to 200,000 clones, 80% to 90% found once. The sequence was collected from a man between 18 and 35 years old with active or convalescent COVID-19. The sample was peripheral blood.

CDR3 DNA: TGTGCCACCGCACTCACAGATACGCAGTATTTT. Protein product: CATALTDTQYF. This chain joins TRBV24-1 and TRBJ2-3; D is uncertain. CDR3 size: 11 residues. Trimming removed 9 bases from V and 2 bases from J, with 5 bases in between. The V gene's germline CDR1 is KGHDR and CDR2 SFDVKD.